This passage covers 13 T cell receptor beta chains from one sample sequenced in a study of graft-versus-host responses after intestinal transplantation. This table comes from immunoSEQ multiplex PCR, and its TCRdb copy is limited to in-frame clones, with some not included. The sample includes roughly 80,000 clones, approximately 92% of them seen just once. The starting material was PBMCs, obtained 98 days after intestinal transplantation. These receptors were obtained from a human patient who received an intestinal transplant, so some T cells may come from the graft donor.

This clone was found once. This chain links TRBV2 with TRBJ1-5, with D maybe TRBD1 (6 bases). CDR1 SNHLY and CDR2 FYNNEI come from the germline V gene. There are 16 residues in the CDR3. V was shortened by 6 bases and J by 1 base, with 16 bases between the two germline ends. The CDR3 protein is CASSPIGGRSNQPQHF. The CDR3 nucleotides read TGTGCCAGCAGCCCTATAGGGGGGAGGAGCAATCAGCCCCAGCATTTT.

This rearrangement joins TRBV28 to TRBJ2-5; D unclear. The DNA end favors TRBJ2-7, so the J call may be wrong. This CDR3 spans 14 amino acids. CDR1 and CDR2 (germline): MDHEN, SYDVKM. For the CDR3, the DNA is TGTGCCAGCAGTTTAAGGACGGTCTCCTACGAGCAGTACTTC. It specifies CASSLRTVSYEQYF.

The chain uses TRBV19 and TRBJ2-3; 8 bases align to TRBD2. Germline CDR1 is LNHDA and CDR2 is SQIVND (reference sequence). Trimming took 8 bases from V and 5 from J; bases not matched to a gene: 18. This CDR3 is 17 amino acids long. CDR3 region: CASGGGVAGPEVDTQYF. In DNA form, the CDR3 reads TGTGCCAGTGGAGGGGGGGTAGCGGGACCGGAGGTAGATACGCAGTATTTT.

This chain joins TRBV4-2 and TRBJ2-2; 13 bases align to TRBD2. The CDR3 extends over 19 amino acids. Germline trimming cut 0 bases from V and 1 base from J; bases unmatched to any gene: 5. The V gene's germline CDR1 is LGHNA and CDR2 YNFKEQ. This CDR3 reads CASSQDRGLAGRNTGELFF. The CDR3 DNA follows: TGTGCCAGCAGCCAAGATAGGGGACTAGCGGGGCGGAACACCGGGGAGCTGTTTTTT.

This chain joins TRBV25-1 and TRBJ1-1; TRBD1 might be the D (5 bases). The CDR3 runs to 14 residues. Germline lookup yields CDR1 MGHDK and CDR2 SYGVNS. The V and J ends lost 2 bases and 5 bases respectively, with 12 bases between them. CDR3 DNA sequence: TGTGCCAGCAGTGAAAGAGGGGCCGGGACTGAAGCTTTCTTT. Its protein is CASSERGAGTEAFF.

This sequence joins TRBV4-2 and TRBJ2-7, with D perhaps matching TRBD1 or TRBD2 (6 bases each). V lost 0 bases and J lost 3, with 21 bases in between. The CDR3 sequence is 18 residues long. CDR1 is LGHNA, CDR2 YNFKEQ, per germline. The DNA of the CDR3 is TGTGCCAGCAGCCAAGATTTAGGCGGTAGGGGGGTTTTCTACGAGCAGTACTTC. It translates to CASSQDLGGRGVFYEQYF.

In this sample, this clone turned up once. CDR3 loop: CASSWGGSPNVLTF. DNA of the CDR3: TGTGCCAGCAGTTGGGGGGGATCGCCCAACGTCCTGACTTTC. The rearrangement uses TRBV6-5 and TRBJ2-6, with 7 positions matching TRBD2. The CDR3 loop spans 14 amino acids. CDR1 and CDR2 (germline): MNHEY, SVGAGI. V lost 4 bases, J lost 8 bases, and 5 bases stayed unmatched.

The rearrangement joins TRBV11-2 to TRBJ2-1, with 11 bases fitting TRBD2. The CDR3 runs 19 residues. The V segment lost 5 bases and the J segment 3 bases; nucleotides outside the gene matches: 15. Germline-derived CDR1 and CDR2 are SGHAT and FQNNGV. The CDR3 is CASSTRPPLAGAVYNEQFF. The CDR3 DNA is TGTGCCAGCAGCACTAGGCCTCCACTAGCGGGAGCGGTCTACAATGAGCAGTTCTTC.

J is TRBJ2-7 and V is TRBV6-1; either TRBD1 or TRBD2 may supply D (5 bases each). Trimming took 6 bases from V and 4 from J, leaving 13 bases between them. CDR3 length equals 13 residues. The germline CDR1 and CDR2 sequences are MNHNS and SASEGT. CDR3 in DNA: TGTGCCAGCAGCCCCGGGACGGCATACGAGCAGTACTTC. This codes for CASSPGTAYEQYF.

The V call is TRBV5-8, the J call TRBJ1-1, with D perhaps matching TRBD1 (5 bases). Germline V lookup: CDR1 SGHTS, CDR2 YDEGEE. Trimming removed 0 bases from V and 5 bases from J, with 8 bases in between. This CDR3 contains 13 residues. CDR3 residues: CASSLASGTEAFF. The CDR3 nucleotides read TGTGCCAGCAGCTTGGCCTCAGGGACTGAAGCTTTCTTT. The entire variable domain, with the rest obtained from reference TRBV5-8 and TRBJ1-1, is as follows: EAGVTQSPTHLIKTRGQQATLRCSPISGHTSVYWYQQALGLGLQFLLWYDEGEERNRGNFPPRFSGRQFPNYSSELNVNALELEDSALYLCASSLASGTEAFFGQGTRLTVV.

About this clone itself: The CDR3 does not end in the conserved phenylalanine or tryptophan, so this is likely a read error. No DNA is shown, since the ends of the CDR3 on it are uncertain; the CDR3 is the one TCRdb lists. The chain combines TRBV19 with TRBJ2-7. Looked up from germline, CDR1 is LNHDA and CDR2 is SQIVND (reference sequence). The CDR3 comprises 9 residues, both ends counted. CDR3 residues: CASSIPQVS.

This rearrangement joins TRBV7-9 to TRBJ2-5, with 9 bases that match TRBD2. Germline values: CDR1 SEHNR, CDR2 FQNEAQ (reference sequence). Trimming at V came to 5 bases and at J to 5 bases, leaving 6 bases not matched to a gene. This CDR3 contains 14 residues. CDR3 loop: CASSPGLAEETQYF. The CDR3 region has the DNA TGTGCCAGCAGCCCGGGACTAGCAGAGGAGACCCAGTACTTC.

The chain is built from TRBV5-6 and TRBJ2-5, with 9 bases aligning to TRBD1. Trimming cost V 5 bases and J 0 bases; bases outside gene matches: 5. CDR3 size: 15 residues. Germline CDR1 reads SGHDT; CDR2 reads YYEEEE. CDR3 residues: CASRRTGVYQETQYF. The DNA of the CDR3 is TGTGCCAGCAGACGGACAGGGGTTTACCAAGAGACCCAGTACTTC.